This T cell receptor beta chain was sequenced in a study of shared clonotypes between healthy human individuals. The study, taken as a whole, reports: About 4.5% of naive CD4 clonotypes were common to a few donors.

Repertoires were generated with immunoSEQ multiplex PCR, while TCRdb's copy carries only in-frame clones and drops some. The profile shows 950,000 to 1,100,000 clones, 78% of them singletons. Germline-derived CDR1 and CDR2 are LNHDA and SQIVND (reference sequence). The CDR3 has 14 residues. Deletions cut 9 bases from V and 2 bases from J, with 16 bases between. About this clone: Its antigen is undetermined.

This TCR was sampled from a man younger than 35 in good health. Some clones in this sample may be carry-over from other donors' samples. The sequenced material came from memory CD4+ T cells from PBMCs. Subset given: CD45RA-negative fraction. This chain joins TRBV19 and TRBJ1-2; weak D call: TRBD1 (6 bases). CDR3 sequence (DNA): TGTGCCAGCATACCCAGGGGCCCCAACTATGGCTACACCTTC. Its protein product is CASIPRGPNYGYTF.